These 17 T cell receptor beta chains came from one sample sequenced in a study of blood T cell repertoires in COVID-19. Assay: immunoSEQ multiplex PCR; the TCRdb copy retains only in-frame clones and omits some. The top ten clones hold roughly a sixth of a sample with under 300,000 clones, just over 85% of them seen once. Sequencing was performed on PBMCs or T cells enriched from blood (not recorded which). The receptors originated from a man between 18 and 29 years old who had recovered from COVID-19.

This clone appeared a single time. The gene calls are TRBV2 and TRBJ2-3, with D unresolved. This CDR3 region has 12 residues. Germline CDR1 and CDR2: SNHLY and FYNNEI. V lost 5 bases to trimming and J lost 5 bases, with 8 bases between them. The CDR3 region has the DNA TGTGCCAGCAGTCTATCACGAGATACGCAGTATTTT. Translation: CASSLSRDTQYF.

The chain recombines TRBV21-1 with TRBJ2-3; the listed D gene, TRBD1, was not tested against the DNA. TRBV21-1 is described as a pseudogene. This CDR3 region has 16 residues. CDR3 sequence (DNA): TGTGCCAGCACCCCAGCAAGGGGCAGGCCCACAGATACGCAGTATTTT. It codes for CASTPARGRPTDTQYF.

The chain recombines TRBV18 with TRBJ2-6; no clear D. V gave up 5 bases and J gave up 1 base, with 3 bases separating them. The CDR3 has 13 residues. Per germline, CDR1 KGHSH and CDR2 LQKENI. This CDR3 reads CASSISGANVLTF. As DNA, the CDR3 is TGTGCCAGCTCAATATCTGGGGCCAACGTCCTGACTTTC.

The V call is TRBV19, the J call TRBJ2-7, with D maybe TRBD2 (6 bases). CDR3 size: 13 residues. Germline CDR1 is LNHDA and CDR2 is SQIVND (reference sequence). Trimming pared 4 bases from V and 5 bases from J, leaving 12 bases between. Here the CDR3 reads CASSKTGENEQYF. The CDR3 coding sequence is TGTGCCAGTAGTAAAACGGGGGAGAACGAGCAGTACTTC. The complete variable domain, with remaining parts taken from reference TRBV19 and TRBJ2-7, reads DGGITQSPKYLFRKEGQNVTLSCEQNLNHDAMYWYRQDPGQGLRLIYYSQIVNDFQKGDIAEGYSVSREKKESFPLTVTSAQKNPTAFYLCASSKTGENEQYFGPGTRLTVT.

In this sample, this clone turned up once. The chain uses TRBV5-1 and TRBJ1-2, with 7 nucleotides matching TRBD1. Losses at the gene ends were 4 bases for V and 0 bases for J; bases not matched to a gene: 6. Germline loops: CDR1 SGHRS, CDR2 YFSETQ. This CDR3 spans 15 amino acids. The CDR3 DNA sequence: TGCGCCAGCAGCCTCGTGACAGGGTCTAACTATGGCTACACCTTC. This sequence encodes CASSLVTGSNYGYTF.

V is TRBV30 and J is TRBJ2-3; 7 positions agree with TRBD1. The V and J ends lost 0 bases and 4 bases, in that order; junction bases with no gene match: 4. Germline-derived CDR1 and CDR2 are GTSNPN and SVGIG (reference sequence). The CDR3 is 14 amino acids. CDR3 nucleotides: TGTGCCTGGAGTGTGGCAGGGGGTGCAGATACGCAGTATTTT. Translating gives CAWSVAGGADTQYF.

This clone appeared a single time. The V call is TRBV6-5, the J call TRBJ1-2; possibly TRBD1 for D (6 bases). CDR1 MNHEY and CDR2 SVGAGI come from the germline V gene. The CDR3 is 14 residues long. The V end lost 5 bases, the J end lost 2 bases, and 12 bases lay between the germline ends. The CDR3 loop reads CASSLTGPNYGYTF. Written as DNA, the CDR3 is TGTGCCAGCAGTCTGACAGGACCCAACTATGGCTACACCTTC.

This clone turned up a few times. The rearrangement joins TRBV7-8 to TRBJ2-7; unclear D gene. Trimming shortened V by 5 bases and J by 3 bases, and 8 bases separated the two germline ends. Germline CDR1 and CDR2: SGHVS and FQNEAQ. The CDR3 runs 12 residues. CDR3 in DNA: TGTGCCAGCAGCCATAGTGGCTACGAGCAGTACTTC. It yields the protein CASSHSGYEQYF. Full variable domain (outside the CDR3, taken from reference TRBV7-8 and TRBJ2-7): GAGVSQSPRYKVAKRGQDVALRCDPISGHVSLFWYQQALGQGPEFLTYFQNEAQLDKSGLPSDRFFAERPEGSVSTLKIQRTQQEDSAVYLCASSHSGYEQYFGPGTRLTVT.

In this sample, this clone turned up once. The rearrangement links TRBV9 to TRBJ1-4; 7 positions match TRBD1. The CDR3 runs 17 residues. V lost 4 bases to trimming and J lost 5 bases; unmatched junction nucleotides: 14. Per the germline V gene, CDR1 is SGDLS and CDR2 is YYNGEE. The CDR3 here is CASSPRRDSWINEKLFF. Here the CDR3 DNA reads TGTGCCAGCAGCCCCCGACGGGACAGCTGGATAAATGAAAAACTGTTTTTT.

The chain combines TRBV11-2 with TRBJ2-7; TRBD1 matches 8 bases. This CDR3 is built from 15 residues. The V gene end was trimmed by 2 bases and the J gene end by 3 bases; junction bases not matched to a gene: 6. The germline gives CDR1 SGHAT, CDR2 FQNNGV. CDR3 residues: CASSLIGQGGYEQYF. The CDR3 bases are TGTGCCAGCAGCTTAATAGGACAGGGAGGCTACGAGCAGTACTTC.

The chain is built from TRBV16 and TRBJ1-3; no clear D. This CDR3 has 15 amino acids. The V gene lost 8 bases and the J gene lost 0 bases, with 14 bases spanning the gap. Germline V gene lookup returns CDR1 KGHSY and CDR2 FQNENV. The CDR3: CASSSTGNSGNTIYF. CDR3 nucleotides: TGTGCCAGCTCCTCCACGGGGAACTCTGGAAACACCATATATTTT.

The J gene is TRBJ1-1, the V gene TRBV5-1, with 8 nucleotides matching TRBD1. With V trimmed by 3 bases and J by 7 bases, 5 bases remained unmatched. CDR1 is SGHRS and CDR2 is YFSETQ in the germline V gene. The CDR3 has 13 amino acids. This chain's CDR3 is CASSSGQGVEAFF. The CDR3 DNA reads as TGCGCCAGCAGCTCCGGACAGGGCGTTGAAGCTTTCTTT.

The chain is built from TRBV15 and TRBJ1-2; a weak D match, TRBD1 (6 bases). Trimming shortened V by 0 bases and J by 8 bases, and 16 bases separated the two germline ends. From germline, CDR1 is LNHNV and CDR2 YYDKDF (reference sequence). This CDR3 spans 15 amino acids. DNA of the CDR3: TGTGCCACCAGCAGAGATAGGAGGACAGTCGAAGGCTACACCTTC. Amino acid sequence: CATSRDRRTVEGYTF.

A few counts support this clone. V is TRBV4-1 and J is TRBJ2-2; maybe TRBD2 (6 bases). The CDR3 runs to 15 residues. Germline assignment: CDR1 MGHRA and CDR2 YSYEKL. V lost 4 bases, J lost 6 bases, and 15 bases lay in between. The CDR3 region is CASSPMGLRAGELFF. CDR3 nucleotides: TGCGCCAGCAGCCCAATGGGACTCAGGGCCGGGGAGCTGTTTTTT.

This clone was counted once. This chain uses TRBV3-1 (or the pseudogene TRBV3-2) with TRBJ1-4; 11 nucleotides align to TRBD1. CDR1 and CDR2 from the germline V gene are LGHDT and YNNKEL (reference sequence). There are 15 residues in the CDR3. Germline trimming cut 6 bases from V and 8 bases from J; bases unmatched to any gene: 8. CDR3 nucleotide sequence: TGTGCCAGCAGTCATATCGGGACAGGGGGAGAAAAACTGTTTTTT. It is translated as CASSHIGTGGEKLFF.

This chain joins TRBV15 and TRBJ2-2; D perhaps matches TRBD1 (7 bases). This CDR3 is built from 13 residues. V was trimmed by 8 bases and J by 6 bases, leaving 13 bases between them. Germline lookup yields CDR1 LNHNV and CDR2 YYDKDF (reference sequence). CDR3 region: CATDPGGSGELFF. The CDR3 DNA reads TGTGCCACCGATCCAGGGGGGTCCGGGGAGCTGTTTTTT.

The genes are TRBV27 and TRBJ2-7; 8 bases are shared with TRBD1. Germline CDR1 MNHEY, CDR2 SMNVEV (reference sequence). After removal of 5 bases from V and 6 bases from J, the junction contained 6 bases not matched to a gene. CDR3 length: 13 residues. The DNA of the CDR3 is TGTGCCAGCAGTCTAAGGACAGGGACCGAGCAGTACTTC. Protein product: CASSLRTGTEQYF.